This entry is about one T cell receptor (beta chain). Original processing methods: Researchers report that nucleated cell counts were estimated from reference gene primer amplification. Generated by immunoSEQ multiplex PCR, the TCRdb table keeps only in-frame clones and is missing some. For V, J and clone size, that table is used; D and trimming come from the DNA. The sample has more than 300,000 clones, about 90% seen once. These data come from a study of blood T cell repertoires in COVID-19. Overall study context: Whether acute or convalescent, the COVID-19 samples came from the United States, Italy and Spain. Nucleic acid was either cDNA or gDNA, and it came from T cells, B-cell-depleted T cells, or PBMCs.

Patients of the Seattle cohort, enrolled during active infection, were followed longitudinally. The V and J ends lost 7 bases and 6 bases respectively, with 18 bases between them. The CDR3 sequence is 14 residues long. From germline, CDR1 is ENHRY and CDR2 SYGVKD. The TCR sequence derives from a woman in her seventies with COVID-19, enrolled during active disease. Sequencing input: peripheral blood. This rearrangement joins TRBV10-3 to TRBJ1-2; D might be TRBD1 (5 bases). In DNA form, the CDR3 reads TGTGCCATCAACGGGGACGGGGGAGGCGATGGCTACACCTTC. Residues: CAINGDGGGDGYTF.